This T cell receptor beta chain derives from a study of CD8 T cells in ankylosing spondylitis. Whole-study findings and limits: Clones linked to the disease showed a CD8+ phenotype. They occurred at relatively low frequencies in peripheral blood.

This clonotype was observed a handful of times. Antigen unknown. This CDR3 contains 17 residues. With 3 bases removed from V and 4 bases from J, the gap between germline ends came to 24 bases. CDR1 GTSNPN and CDR2 SVGIG come from the germline V gene (reference sequence). TCRdb used MiXCR to reprocess the 5' RACE reads, holding one entry per CDR3 protein. The sample has 250,000 to 350,000 distinct CDR3 sequences, 15% to 25% seen once. The chain recombines TRBV30 with TRBJ1-1; no clear D gene. The clonotype was recovered from a male donor with ankylosing spondylitis or in good health (not recorded which). The sample comprised blood, either unsorted or a sorted T cell fraction (not recorded which). This CDR3 reads CAWRAYARKSRTTEAFF. The DNA for the CDR3 is TGTGCCTGGAGGGCCTACGCCCGAAAGAGCCGGACCACTGAAGCTTTCTTT. The complete variable domain, with remaining parts taken from reference TRBV30 and TRBJ1-1, reads SQTIHQWPATLVQPVGSPLSLECTVEGTSNPNLYWYRQAAGRGLQLLFYSVGIGQISSEVPQNLSASRPQDRQFILSSKKLLLSDSGFYLCAWRAYARKSRTTEAFFGQGTRLTVV.